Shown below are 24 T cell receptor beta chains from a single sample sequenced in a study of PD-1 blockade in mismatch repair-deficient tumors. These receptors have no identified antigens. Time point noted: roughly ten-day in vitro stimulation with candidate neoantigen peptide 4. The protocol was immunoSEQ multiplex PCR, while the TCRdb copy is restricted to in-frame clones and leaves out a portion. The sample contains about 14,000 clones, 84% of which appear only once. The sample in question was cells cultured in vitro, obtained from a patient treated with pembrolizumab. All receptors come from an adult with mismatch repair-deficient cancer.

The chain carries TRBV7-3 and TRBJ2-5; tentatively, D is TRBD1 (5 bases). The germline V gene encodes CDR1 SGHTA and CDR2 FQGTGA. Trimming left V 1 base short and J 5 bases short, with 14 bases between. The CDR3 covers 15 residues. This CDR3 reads CASSLRAGWNETQYF. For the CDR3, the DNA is TGTGCCAGCAGCTTAAGGGCAGGGTGGAACGAGACCCAGTACTTC.

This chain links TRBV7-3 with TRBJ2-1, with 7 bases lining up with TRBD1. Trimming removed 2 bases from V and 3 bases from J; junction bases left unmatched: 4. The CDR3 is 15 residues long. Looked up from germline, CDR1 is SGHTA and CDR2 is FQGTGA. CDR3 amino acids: CASSLGTALYNEQFF. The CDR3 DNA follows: TGTGCCAGCAGCTTAGGGACAGCTCTCTACAATGAGCAGTTCTTC.

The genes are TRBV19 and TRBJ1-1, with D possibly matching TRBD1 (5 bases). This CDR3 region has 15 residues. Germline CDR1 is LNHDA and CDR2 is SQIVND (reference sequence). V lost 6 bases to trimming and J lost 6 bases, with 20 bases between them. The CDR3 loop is CASSDRWGYGSEAFF. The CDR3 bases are TGTGCCAGTAGCGATCGGTGGGGGTATGGTTCTGAAGCTTTCTTT.

CDR3 in amino acids: CASRSSGRAVRTDTQYF. The CDR3 DNA reads as TGTGCCAGCAGGAGTAGCGGGAGGGCCGTCAGGACAGATACGCAGTATTTT. The rearrangement joins TRBV5-6 to TRBJ2-3; 11 nucleotides line up with TRBD2. V was pared by 5 bases and J by 3 bases, with 11 bases of the junction left unmatched. The CDR3 length is 17 residues. The germline CDR1 and CDR2 sequences are SGHDT and YYEEEE.

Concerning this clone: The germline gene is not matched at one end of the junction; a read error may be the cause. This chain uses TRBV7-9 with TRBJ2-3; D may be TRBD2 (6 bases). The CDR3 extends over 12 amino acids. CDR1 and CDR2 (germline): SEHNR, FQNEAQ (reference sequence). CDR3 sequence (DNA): TGTGCCAGCAGCCTAGCGTCAGATACGCAGTATTTT. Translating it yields CASSLASDTQYF.

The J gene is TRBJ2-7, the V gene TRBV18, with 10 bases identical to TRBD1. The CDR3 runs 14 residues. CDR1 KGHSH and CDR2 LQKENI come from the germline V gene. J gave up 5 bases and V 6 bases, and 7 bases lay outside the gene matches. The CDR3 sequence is CASSLGQGIHEQYF. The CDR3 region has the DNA TGTGCCAGCTCGCTGGGACAGGGGATCCACGAGCAGTACTTC.

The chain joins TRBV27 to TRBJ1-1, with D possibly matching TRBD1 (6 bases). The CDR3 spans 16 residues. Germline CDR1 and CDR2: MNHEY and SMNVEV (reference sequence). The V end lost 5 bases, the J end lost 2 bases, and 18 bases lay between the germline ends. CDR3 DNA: TGTGCCAGCAGTCTACTCGGGACACATCCCAACACTGAAGCTTTCTTT. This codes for CASSLLGTHPNTEAFF.

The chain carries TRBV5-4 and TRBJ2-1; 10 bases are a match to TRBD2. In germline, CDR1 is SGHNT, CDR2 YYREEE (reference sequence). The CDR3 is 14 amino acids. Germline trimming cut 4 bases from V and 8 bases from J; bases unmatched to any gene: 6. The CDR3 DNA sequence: TGTGCCAGCAGCCCTAGCGGGAGAGAGGATGAGCAGTTCTTC. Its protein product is CASSPSGREDEQFF.

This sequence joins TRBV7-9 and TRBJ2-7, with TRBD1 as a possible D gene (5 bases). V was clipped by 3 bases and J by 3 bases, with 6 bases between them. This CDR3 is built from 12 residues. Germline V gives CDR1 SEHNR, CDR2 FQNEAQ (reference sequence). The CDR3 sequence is CASSFQGYEQYF. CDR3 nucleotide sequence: TGTGCCAGCAGCTTTCAGGGCTACGAGCAGTACTTC.

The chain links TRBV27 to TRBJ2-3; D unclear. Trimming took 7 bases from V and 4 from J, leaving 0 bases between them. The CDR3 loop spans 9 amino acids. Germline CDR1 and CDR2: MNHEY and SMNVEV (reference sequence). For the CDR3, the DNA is TGTGCCAGCACAGATACGCAGTATTTT. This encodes CASTDTQYF.

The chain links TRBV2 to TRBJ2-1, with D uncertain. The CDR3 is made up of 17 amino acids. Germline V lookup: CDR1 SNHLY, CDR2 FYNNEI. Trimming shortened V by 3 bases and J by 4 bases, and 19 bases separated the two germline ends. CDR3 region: CASSEKVVPPLYNEQFF. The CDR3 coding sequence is TGTGCCAGCAGTGAGAAGGTCGTACCTCCCCTGTACAATGAGCAGTTCTTC.

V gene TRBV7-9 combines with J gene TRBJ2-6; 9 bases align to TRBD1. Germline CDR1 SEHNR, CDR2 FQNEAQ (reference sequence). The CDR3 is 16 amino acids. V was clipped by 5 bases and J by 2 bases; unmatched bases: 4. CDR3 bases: TGTGCCAGCAGCCCCACAGGGGGCGCTGGGGCCAACGTCCTGACTTTC. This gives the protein CASSPTGGAGANVLTF. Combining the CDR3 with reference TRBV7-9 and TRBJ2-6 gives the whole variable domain DTGVSQNPRHKITKRGQNVTFRCDPISEHNRLYWYRQTLGQGPEFLTYFQNEAQLEKSRLLSDRFSAERPKGSFSTLEIQRTEQGDSAMYLCASSPTGGAGANVLTFGAGSRLTVL.

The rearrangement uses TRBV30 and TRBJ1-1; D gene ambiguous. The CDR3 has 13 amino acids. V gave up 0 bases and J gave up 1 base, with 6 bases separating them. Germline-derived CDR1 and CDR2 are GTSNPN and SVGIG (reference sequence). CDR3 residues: CAWSVRENTEAFF. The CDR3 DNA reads TGTGCCTGGAGTGTACGGGAGAACACTGAAGCTTTCTTT.

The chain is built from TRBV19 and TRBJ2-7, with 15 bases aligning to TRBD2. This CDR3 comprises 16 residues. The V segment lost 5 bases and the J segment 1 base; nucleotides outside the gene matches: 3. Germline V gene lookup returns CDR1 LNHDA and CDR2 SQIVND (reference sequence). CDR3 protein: CASSFGTSGRSYEQYF. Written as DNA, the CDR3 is TGTGCCAGTAGTTTCGGGACTAGCGGGAGGTCCTACGAGCAGTACTTC.

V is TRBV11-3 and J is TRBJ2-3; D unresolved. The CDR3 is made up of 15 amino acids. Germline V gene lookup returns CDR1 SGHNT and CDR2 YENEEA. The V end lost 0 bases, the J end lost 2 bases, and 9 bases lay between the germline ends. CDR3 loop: CASSLDGLNTDTQYF. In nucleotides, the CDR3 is TGTGCCAGCAGCTTAGACGGGCTAAACACAGATACGCAGTATTTT.

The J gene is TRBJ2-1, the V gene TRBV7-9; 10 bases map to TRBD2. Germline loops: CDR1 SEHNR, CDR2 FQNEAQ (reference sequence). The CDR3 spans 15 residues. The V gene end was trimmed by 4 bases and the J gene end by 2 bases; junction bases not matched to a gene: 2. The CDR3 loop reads CASSYLAGAYNEQFF. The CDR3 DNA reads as TGTGCCAGCAGCTACCTAGCGGGAGCCTACAATGAGCAGTTCTTC.

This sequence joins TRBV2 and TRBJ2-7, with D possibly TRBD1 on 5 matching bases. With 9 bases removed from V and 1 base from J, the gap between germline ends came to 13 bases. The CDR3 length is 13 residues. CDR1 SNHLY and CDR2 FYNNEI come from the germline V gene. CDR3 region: CASEGTGSYEQYF. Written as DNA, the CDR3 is TGTGCCAGTGAAGGAACAGGATCCTACGAGCAGTACTTC.

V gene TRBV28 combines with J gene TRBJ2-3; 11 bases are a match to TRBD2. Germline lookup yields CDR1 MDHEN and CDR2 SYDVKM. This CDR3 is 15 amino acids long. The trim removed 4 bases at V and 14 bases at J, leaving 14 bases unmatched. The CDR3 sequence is CASSYPTSGVPRSYF. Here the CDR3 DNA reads TGTGCCAGCAGTTATCCGACTAGCGGGGTCCCCAGGTCGTATTTT.

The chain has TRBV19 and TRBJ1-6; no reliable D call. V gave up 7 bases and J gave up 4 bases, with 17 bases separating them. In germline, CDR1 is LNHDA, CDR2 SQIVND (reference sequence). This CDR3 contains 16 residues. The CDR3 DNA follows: TGTGCCAGTACCTCATCGAGTAGGATTTATAATTCACCCCTCCACTTT. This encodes CASTSSSRIYNSPLHF. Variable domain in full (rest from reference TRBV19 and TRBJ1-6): DGGITQSPKYLFRKEGQNVTLSCEQNLNHDAMYWYRQDPGQGLRLIYYSQIVNDFQKGDIAEGYSVSREKKESFPLTVTSAQKNPTAFYLCASTSSSRIYNSPLHFGNGTRLTVT.

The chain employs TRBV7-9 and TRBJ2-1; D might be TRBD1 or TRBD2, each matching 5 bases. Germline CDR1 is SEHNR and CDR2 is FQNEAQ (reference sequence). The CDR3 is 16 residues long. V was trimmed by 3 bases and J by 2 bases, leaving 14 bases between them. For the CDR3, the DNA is TGTGCCAGCAGCTTGTTAGAGGGGTCAACCTACAATGAGCAGTTCTTC. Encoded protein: CASSLLEGSTYNEQFF.

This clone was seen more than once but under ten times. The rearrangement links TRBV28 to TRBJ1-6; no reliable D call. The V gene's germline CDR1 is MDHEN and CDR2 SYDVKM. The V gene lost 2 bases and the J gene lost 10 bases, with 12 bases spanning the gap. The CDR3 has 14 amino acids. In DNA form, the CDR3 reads TGTGCCAGCAGTTTACGGGTGTTCTTATCACCCCTCCACTTT. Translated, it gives CASSLRVFLSPLHF.

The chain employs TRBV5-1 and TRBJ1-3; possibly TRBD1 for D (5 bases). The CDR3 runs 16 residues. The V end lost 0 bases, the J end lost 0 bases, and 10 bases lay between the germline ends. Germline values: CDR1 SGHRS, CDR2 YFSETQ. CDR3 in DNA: TGCGCCAGCAGCTTGGCCGGGGCGACCTCTGGAAACACCATATATTTT. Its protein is CASSLAGATSGNTIYF. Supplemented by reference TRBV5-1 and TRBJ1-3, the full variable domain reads KAGVTQTPRYLIKTRGQQVTLSCSPISGHRSVSWYQQTPGQGLQFLFEYFSETQRNKGNFPGRFSGRQFSNSRSEMNVSTLELGDSALYLCASSLAGATSGNTIYFGEGSWLTVV.

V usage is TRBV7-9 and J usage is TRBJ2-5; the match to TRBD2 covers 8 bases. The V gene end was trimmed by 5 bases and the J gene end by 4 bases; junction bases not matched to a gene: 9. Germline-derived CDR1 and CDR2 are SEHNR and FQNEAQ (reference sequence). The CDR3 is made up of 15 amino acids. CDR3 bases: TGTGCCAGCAGCGAGCCCGGGAGGGCGGGAGAGACCCAGTACTTC. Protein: CASSEPGRAGETQYF.

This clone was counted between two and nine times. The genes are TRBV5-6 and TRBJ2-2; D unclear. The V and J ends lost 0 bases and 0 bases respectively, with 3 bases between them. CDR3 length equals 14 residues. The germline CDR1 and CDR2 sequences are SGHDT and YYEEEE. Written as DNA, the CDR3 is TGTGCCAGCAGCTTGGGGGCGAACACCGGGGAGCTGTTTTTT. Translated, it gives CASSLGANTGELFF.